One sample yielded the 2 T cell receptor beta chains listed below, sequenced in a study of human T cells and chemical hapten exposure. From the RACE reads, TCRdb called clonotypes with MiXCR, one entry per CDR3 protein. The data show about 100,000 distinct CDR3 sequences, about 10% seen once. The time point was: patch test 2, 6 weeks after DPC sensitization. Treatment here: therapeutic diphenylcyclopropenone sensitization with weekly scalp DPC. The sequencing here drew on whole blood, taken in connection with sensitization to the hapten diphenylcyclopropenone (DPC). Receptors originate from a woman between 40 and 50 years old with alopecia areata. Some clones in this sample may be carry-over from other donors' samples.

This chain links TRBV2 with TRBJ1-5, with 8 bases matching TRBD1. Germline V gene sequence: CDR1 SNHLY, CDR2 FYNNEI. After removal of 3 bases from V and 11 bases from J, the junction contained 12 bases not matched to a gene. The CDR3 extends over 15 amino acids. CDR3 coding DNA: TGTGCCAGCAGTGAGGTACGGACAGGGCAAGGGGCCCAGCATTTT. As protein: CASSEVRTGQGAQHF.

The chain combines TRBV12-3 or TRBV12-4 with TRBJ1-2; the D gene is possibly TRBD1 (5 bases). V was cut by 0 bases and J by 4 bases, with 6 bases left in between. The CDR3 has 13 amino acids. CDR3 DNA sequence: TGTGCCAGCAGTTTAGCCGGGGGCTATGGCTACACCTTC. Amino acids: CASSLAGGYGYTF.